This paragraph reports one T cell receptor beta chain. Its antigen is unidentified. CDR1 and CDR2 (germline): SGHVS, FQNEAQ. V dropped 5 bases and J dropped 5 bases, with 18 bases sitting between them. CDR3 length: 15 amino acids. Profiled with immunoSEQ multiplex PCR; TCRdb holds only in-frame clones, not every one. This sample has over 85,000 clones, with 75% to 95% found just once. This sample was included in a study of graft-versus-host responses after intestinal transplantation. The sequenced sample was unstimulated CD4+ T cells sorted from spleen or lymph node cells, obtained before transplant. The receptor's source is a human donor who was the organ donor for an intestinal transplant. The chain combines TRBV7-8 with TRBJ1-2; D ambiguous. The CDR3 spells CASSENIHGGYGYTF. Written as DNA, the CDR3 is TGTGCCAGCAGCGAAAACATTCACGGAGGGTATGGCTACACCTTC.